The 22 T cell receptor beta chains presented below share a single source sample, sequenced in a study of CD8+ T cells in alopecia areata. Reverse transcription of extracted RNA yielded cDNA, which provided the sequencing template. Profiling relied on immunoSEQ multiplex PCR, and the TCRdb table lists in-frame clones only, not all of them. The sample lists 120,000 to 150,000 clones; less than 65% were seen once. The sample was CD8+ T cells sorted from blood. Every receptor here comes from a human donor in good health.

This clone appeared once. The chain employs TRBV2 and TRBJ2-5, with 15 nucleotides matching TRBD2. Trimming took 8 bases from V and 4 from J; bases not matched to a gene: 5. In germline, CDR1 is SNHLY, CDR2 FYNNEI. CDR3 length equals 15 residues. The CDR3 loop is CASRGLAGGGETQYF. CDR3 nucleotide sequence: TGTGCCAGCCGCGGACTAGCGGGGGGGGGAGAGACCCAGTACTTC.

The J gene is TRBJ1-1, the V gene TRBV25-1; tentatively, D is TRBD1 (6 bases). CDR3 length equals 14 residues. CDR1 is MGHDK and CDR2 is SYGVNS in the germline V gene. The V and J ends lost 4 bases and 1 base respectively, with 10 bases between them. CDR3 protein: CASSGTTGNTEAFF. In DNA, the CDR3 is TGTGCCAGCAGTGGGACGACAGGGAACACTGAAGCTTTCTTT. The complete variable domain, with remaining parts taken from reference TRBV25-1 and TRBJ1-1, reads EADIYQTPRYLVIGTGKKITLECSQTMGHDKMYWYQQDPGMELHLIHYSYGVNSTEKGDLSSESTVSRIRTEHFPLTLESARPSHTSQYLCASSGTTGNTEAFFGQGTRLTVV.

The rearrangement joins TRBV29-1 to TRBJ2-2, with TRBD2 as a possible D gene (6 bases). CDR3 length equals 12 residues. V lost 5 bases and J 3 bases, leaving 7 bases between the germline ends. The V gene's germline CDR1 is SQVTM and CDR2 ANQGSEA. The CDR3 DNA reads as TGCAGCGTTTTAGCGGACACCGGGGAGCTGTTTTTT. It encodes CSVLADTGELFF.

The chain combines TRBV11-2 with TRBJ2-1; no clear D gene. CDR3 length: 13 amino acids. Trimming pared 5 bases from V and 5 bases from J, leaving 10 bases between. Germline V gene lookup returns CDR1 SGHAT and CDR2 FQNNGV. The CDR3 nucleotides are TGTGCCAGCAGCCACTCAATCAACAATGAGCAGTTCTTC. It specifies CASSHSINNEQFF.

The V and J genes are TRBV29-1 and TRBJ1-2; possible D gene TRBD1, 6 bases. Germline values: CDR1 SQVTM, CDR2 ANQGSEA. The CDR3 has 12 residues. Trimming took off 6 bases at V and 8 bases at J, with 16 bases between the two ends. CDR3 bases: TGCAGCGTGAAGGACAGTGCTATGGGCTACACCTTC. Protein: CSVKDSAMGYTF.

The J gene is TRBJ2-3, the V gene TRBV5-6; D unresolved. The CDR3 is 11 amino acids. CDR1 SGHDT and CDR2 YYEEEE come from the germline V gene. The V gene lost 1 base and the J gene lost 5 bases, with 2 bases spanning the gap. For the CDR3, the DNA is TGTGCCAGCAGCTTGAAAGATACGCAGTATTTT. Translated: CASSLKDTQYF.

About this clone: This sample also contains other DNA sequences that code for the same CDR3. V usage is TRBV6-5 and J usage is TRBJ2-1; D gene unclear. The germline V gene encodes CDR1 MNHEY and CDR2 SVGAGI. Trimming stripped 2 bases from V and 10 bases from J, with 6 bases between. The CDR3 is 11 amino acids. The CDR3 region has the DNA TGTGCCAGCAGTTACGGAGACGAGCAGTTCTTC. This codes for CASSYGDEQFF.

The V gene is TRBV7-9, the J gene TRBJ2-7; D remains ambiguous. The V and J ends lost 6 bases and 4 bases respectively, with 10 bases between them. From germline, CDR1 is SEHNR and CDR2 FQNEAQ (reference sequence). The CDR3 is 12 amino acids. The DNA for the CDR3 is TGTGCCAGCAGTTCCACCTGGTACGAGCAGTACTTC. Translating gives CASSSTWYEQYF.

The sample holds a few counts of this clone. This chain connects TRBV7-9 to TRBJ2-1; unclear D gene. The CDR3 runs to 11 residues. The germline V and J ends were trimmed by 10 bases and 5 bases, with 9 bases remaining between them. In germline, CDR1 is SEHNR, CDR2 FQNEAQ (reference sequence). The CDR3: CAILLNNEQFF. The CDR3 DNA sequence: TGTGCCATCTTACTAAACAATGAGCAGTTCTTC.

V and J are TRBV27 and TRBJ2-1, with TRBD1 matching over 7 bases. V dropped 7 bases and J dropped 7; count of bases not matched to a gene: 1. CDR1 MNHEY and CDR2 SMNVEV come from the germline V gene (reference sequence). This CDR3 is 11 amino acids long. This CDR3 reads CASTTGNEQFF. In DNA, the CDR3 is TGTGCCAGCACGACAGGGAATGAGCAGTTCTTC.

This clone appeared a single time. The V call is TRBV29-1, the J call TRBJ1-2; D is ambiguous. This CDR3 comprises 11 residues. The germline V and J ends were trimmed by 4 bases and 6 bases, with 9 bases remaining between them. Germline CDR1 and CDR2: SQVTM and ANQGSEA. The CDR3 sequence: CSVVKRDGYTF. The CDR3, as DNA: TGCAGCGTTGTGAAAAGGGATGGCTACACCTTC.

The J gene is TRBJ1-2, the V gene TRBV29-1; D gene uncertain. V shed 3 bases and J shed 4 bases, with 9 bases lying between them. The length of the CDR3 is 12 residues. The germline V gene has CDR1 SQVTM and CDR2 ANQGSEA. CDR3 in amino acids: CSVDPRAYGYTF. CDR3 nucleotide sequence: TGCAGCGTTGATCCCCGCGCCTATGGCTACACCTTC.

The rearrangement uses TRBV30 and TRBJ2-7; D possibly corresponds to TRBD1 (6 bases). CDR3 length equals 13 residues. V gave up 6 bases and J gave up 0 bases, with 12 bases separating them. CDR1 GTSNPN and CDR2 SVGIG come from the germline V gene (reference sequence). The CDR3 DNA reads TGTGCCTGCGCTACAGGGAGCTCCTACGAGCAGTACTTC. It is translated as CACATGSSYEQYF.

This clone was counted only a few times. The chain employs TRBV27 and TRBJ2-7; TRBD2 aligns across 8 bases. The J segment lost 5 bases and the V segment lost 6 bases, leaving 6 bases of the junction unmatched. CDR1 is MNHEY and CDR2 is SMNVEV in the germline V gene (reference sequence). The length of the CDR3 is 13 residues. CDR3 sequence (DNA): TGTGCCAGCAGAATCCGGGGGGGCGACGAGCAGTACTTC. Amino acid sequence: CASRIRGGDEQYF.

The V and J genes are TRBV20-1 and TRBJ1-5; D is unclear. This CDR3 contains 11 residues. V was clipped by 8 bases and J by 0 bases, with 5 bases between them. In germline, CDR1 is DFQATT, CDR2 SNEGSKA (reference sequence). The CDR3 nucleotides are TGCAGTTGCGATAGCAATCAGCCCCAGCATTTT. It encodes CSCDSNQPQHF.

V is TRBV7-2 and J is TRBJ2-7, with D maybe TRBD2 (7 bases). This CDR3 spans 16 amino acids. Germline CDR1 reads SGHTA; CDR2 reads FQGNSA. Trimming shortened V by 0 bases and J by 3 bases, and 15 bases separated the two germline ends. The CDR3 DNA is TGTGCCAGCAGCTTAGCCGGGGGGCTAGCGGACTACGAGCAGTACTTC. Protein sequence: CASSLAGGLADYEQYF.

This chain uses TRBV27 with TRBJ1-2; possible D gene TRBD1, 5 bases. V was cut by 5 bases and J by 8 bases, with 15 bases left in between. Germline V gene lookup returns CDR1 MNHEY and CDR2 SMNVEV (reference sequence). The CDR3 is 13 residues long. This CDR3 reads CASSIRQGGGYTF. CDR3 bases: TGTGCCAGCAGTATTCGTCAGGGAGGGGGCTACACCTTC.

This chain uses TRBV6-5 with TRBJ2-1; D possibly corresponds to TRBD1 (6 bases). Germline-derived CDR1 and CDR2 are MNHEY and SVGAGI. V was shortened by 7 bases and J by 2 bases, with 12 bases between the two germline ends. The CDR3 extends over 14 amino acids. As DNA, the CDR3 is TGTGCCAGCAAGCCACAGGGACCCTACAATGAGCAGTTCTTC. It specifies CASKPQGPYNEQFF.

This clone has just a few counts. This rearrangement joins TRBV15 to TRBJ2-2; D unclear. The CDR3 sequence is 11 residues long. From germline, CDR1 is LNHNV and CDR2 YYDKDF (reference sequence). Between the trimmed V and J ends, which lost 5 bases and 4 bases, there was a span of 2 bases. The CDR3 protein is CATSATGELFF. The CDR3 coding sequence is TGTGCCACCAGCGCCACCGGGGAGCTGTTTTTT. The variable domain in full, with the rest retrieved from reference TRBV15 and TRBJ2-2, is DAMVIQNPRYQVTQFGKPVTLSCSQTLNHNVMYWYQQKSSQAPKLLFHYYDKDFNNEADTPDNFQSRRPNTSFCFLDIRSPGLGDTAMYLCATSATGELFFGEGSRLTVL.

CDR3 DNA sequence: TGTGCCAGCAGCCGACTTGAAGCGGGGGGTTTCTTGGATGAGCAGTTCTTC. Translating it yields CASSRLEAGGFLDEQFF. The rearrangement uses TRBV7-6 and TRBJ2-1, with 9 positions matching TRBD2. CDR1 is SGHVS, CDR2 FNYEAQ, per germline. The CDR3 has 17 residues. The J segment lost 8 bases and the V segment lost 5 bases, leaving 16 bases of the junction unmatched. Supplemented by reference TRBV7-6 and TRBJ2-1, the full variable domain reads GAGVSQSPRYKVTKRGQDVALRCDPISGHVSLYWYRQALGQGPEFLTYFNYEAQQDKSGLPNDRFSAERPEGSISTLTIQRTEQRDSAMYRCASSRLEAGGFLDEQFFGPGTRLTVL.

The chain links TRBV25-1 to TRBJ2-6; D call uncertain. Trimming cost V 4 bases and J 2 bases, with 12 bases left between them. CDR3 length: 16 residues. Germline loops: CDR1 MGHDK, CDR2 SYGVNS. The CDR3 DNA reads TGTGCCAGCAGTGGCCGAGCATGGCCTGGGGCCAACGTCCTGACTTTC. Its protein is CASSGRAWPGANVLTF.

This clone was counted between two and nine times. At one end, the junction sequence differs from germline, possibly due to a read error. This chain joins TRBV7-9 and TRBJ2-5, with D unresolved. This CDR3 contains 13 residues. Germline CDR1 is SEHNR and CDR2 is FQNEAQ (reference sequence). This chain's CDR3 is CASSSGSAEIQYF. CDR3 sequence (DNA): TGTGCCAGCAGCTCTGGATCCGCAGAGATCCAGTACTTC.